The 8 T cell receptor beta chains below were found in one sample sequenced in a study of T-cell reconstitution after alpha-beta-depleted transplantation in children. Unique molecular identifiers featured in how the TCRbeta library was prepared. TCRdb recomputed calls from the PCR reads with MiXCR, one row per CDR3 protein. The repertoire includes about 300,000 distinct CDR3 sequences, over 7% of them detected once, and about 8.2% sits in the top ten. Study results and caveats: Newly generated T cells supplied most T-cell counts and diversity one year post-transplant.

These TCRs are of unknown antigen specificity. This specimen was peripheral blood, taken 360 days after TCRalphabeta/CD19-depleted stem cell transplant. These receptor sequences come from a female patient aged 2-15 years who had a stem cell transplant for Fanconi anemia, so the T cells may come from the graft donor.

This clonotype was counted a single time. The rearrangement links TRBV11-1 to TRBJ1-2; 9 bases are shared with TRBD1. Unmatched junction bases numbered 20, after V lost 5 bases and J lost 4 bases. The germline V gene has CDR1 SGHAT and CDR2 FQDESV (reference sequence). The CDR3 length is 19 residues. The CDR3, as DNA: TGTGCCAGCAGCCTACCTTCTACGGGACAGGGTACCCTAGGCTATGGCTACACCTTC. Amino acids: CASSLPSTGQGTLGYGYTF.

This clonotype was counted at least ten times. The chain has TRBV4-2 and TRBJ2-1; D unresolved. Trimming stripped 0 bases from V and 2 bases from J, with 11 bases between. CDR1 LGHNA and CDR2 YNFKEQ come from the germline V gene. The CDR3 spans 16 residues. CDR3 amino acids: CASSQDKGLPYNEQFF. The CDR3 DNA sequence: TGTGCCAGCAGCCAAGATAAGGGATTGCCCTACAATGAGCAGTTCTTC.

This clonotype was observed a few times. CDR3 in amino acids: CASSQDSESYNEQFF. CDR3 nucleotides: TGTGCCAGCAGCCAAGATTCCGAGTCCTACAATGAGCAGTTCTTC. V usage is TRBV3-1 and J usage is TRBJ2-1; D is unclear. The ends were cut back, 0 bases at V and 1 base at J, with 7 bases in the middle. Germline V gives CDR1 LGHDT, CDR2 YNNKEL (reference sequence). The CDR3 consists of 15 residues.

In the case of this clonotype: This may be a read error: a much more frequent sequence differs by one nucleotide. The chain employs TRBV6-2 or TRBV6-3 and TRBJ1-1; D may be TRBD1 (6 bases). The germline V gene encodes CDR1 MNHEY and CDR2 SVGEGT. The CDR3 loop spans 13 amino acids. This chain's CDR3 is CASRQGFGTGAFF. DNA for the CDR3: TGTGCCAGCAGACAGGGCTTTGGCACTGGAGCTTTCTTT.

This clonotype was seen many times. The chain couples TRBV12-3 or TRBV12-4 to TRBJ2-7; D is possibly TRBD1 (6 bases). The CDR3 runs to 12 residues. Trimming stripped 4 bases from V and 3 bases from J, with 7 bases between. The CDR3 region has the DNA TGTGCCAGCAGTTCACAGGGCTACGAGCAGTACTTC. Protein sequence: CASSSQGYEQYF.

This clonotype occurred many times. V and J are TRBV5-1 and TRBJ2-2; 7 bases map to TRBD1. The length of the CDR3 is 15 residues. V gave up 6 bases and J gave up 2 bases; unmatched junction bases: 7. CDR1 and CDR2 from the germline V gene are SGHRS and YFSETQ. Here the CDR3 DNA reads TGCGCCAGCACTCTGACAGGGCGTAACACCGGGGAGCTGTTTTTT. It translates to CASTLTGRNTGELFF.

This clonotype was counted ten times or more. The CDR3 DNA reads as TGCAGTGCTTCAGGACACGGCGGAGATCAGCCCCAGCATTTT. Protein sequence: CSASGHGGDQPQHF. The chain employs TRBV20-1 and TRBJ1-5; a possible D gene is TRBD1 (5 bases). The CDR3 consists of 14 residues. Germline V gives CDR1 DFQATT, CDR2 SNEGSKA (reference sequence). V shed 5 bases and J shed 5 bases, with 16 bases lying between them.

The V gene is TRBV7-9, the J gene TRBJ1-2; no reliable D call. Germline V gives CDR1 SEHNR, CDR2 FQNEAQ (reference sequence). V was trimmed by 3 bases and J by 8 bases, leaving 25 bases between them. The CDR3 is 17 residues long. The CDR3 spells CASSFDQWRALMVGYTF. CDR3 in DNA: TGTGCCAGCAGCTTTGATCAGTGGAGGGCCTTAATGGTGGGCTACACCTTC.